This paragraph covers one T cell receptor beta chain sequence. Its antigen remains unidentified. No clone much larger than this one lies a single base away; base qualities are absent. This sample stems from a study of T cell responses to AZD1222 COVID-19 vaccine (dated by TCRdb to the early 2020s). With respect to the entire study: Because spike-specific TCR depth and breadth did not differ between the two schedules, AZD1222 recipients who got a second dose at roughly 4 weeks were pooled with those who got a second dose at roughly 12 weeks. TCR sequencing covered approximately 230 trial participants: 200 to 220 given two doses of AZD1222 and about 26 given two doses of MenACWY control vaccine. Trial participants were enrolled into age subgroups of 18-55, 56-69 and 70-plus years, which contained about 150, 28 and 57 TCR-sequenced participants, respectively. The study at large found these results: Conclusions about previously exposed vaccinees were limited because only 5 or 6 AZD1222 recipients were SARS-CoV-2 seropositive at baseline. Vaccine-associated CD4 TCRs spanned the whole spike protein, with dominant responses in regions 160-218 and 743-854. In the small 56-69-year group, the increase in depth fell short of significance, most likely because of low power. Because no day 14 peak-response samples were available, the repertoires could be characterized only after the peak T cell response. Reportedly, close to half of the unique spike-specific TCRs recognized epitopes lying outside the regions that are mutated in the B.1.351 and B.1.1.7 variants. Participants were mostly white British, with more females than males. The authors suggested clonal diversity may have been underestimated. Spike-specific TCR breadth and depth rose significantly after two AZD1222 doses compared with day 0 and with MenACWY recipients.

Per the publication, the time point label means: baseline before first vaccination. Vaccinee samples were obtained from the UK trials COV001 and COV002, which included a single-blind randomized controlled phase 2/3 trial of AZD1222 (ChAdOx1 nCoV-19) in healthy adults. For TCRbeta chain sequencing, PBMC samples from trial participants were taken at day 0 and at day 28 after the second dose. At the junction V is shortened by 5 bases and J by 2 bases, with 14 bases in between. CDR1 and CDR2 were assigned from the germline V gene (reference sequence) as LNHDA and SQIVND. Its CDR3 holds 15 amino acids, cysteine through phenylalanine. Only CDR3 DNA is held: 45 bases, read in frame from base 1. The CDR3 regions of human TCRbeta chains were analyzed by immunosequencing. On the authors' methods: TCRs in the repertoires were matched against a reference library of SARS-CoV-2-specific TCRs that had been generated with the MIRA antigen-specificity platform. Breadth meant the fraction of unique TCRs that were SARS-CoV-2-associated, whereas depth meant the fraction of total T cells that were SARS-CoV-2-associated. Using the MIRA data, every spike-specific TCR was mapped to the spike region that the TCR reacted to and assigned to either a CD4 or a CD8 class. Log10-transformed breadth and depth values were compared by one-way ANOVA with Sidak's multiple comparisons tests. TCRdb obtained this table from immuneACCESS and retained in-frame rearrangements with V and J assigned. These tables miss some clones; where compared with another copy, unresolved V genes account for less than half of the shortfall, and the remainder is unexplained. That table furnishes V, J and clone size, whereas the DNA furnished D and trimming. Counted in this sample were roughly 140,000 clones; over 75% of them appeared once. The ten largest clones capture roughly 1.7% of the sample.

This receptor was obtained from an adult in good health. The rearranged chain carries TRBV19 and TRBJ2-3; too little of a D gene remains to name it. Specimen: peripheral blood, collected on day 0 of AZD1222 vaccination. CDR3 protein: CASSLWAANTDTQYF. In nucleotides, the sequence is TGTGCCAGTAGTCTGTGGGCGGCAAACACAGATACGCAGTATTTT. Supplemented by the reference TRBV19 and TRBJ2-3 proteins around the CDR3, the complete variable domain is DGGITQSPKYLFRKEGQNVTLSCEQNLNHDAMYWYRQDPGQGLRLIYYSQIVNDFQKGDIAEGYSVSREKKESFPLTVTSAQKNPTAFYLCASSLWAANTDTQYFGPGTRLTVL.